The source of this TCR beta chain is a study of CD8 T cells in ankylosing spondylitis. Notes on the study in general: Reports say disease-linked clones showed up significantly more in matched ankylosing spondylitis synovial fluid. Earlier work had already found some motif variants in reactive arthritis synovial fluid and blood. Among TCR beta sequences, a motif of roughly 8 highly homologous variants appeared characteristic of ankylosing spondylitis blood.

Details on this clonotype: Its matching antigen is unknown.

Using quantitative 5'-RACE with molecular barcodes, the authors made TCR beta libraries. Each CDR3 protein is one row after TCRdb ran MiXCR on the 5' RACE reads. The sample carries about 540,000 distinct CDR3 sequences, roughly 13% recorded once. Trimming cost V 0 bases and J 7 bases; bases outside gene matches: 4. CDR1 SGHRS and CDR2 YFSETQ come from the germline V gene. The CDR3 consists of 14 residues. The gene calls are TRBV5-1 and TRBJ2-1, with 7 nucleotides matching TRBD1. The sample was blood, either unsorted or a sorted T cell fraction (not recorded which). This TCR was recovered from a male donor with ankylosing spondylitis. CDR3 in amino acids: CASSLGGGVNEQFF. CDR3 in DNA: TGCGCCAGCAGCTTGGGAGGGGGCGTTAATGAGCAGTTCTTC.